The subject of this entry is one T cell receptor beta chain. Its antigen is still unknown. Primers: 60 Vbeta forward and 13 Jbeta reverse. The data were produced by immunoSEQ multiplex PCR, yet TCRdb's version contains in-frame clones alone and is incomplete. The sample shows over 150,000 clones, about four fifths of them seen only once. The data are from a study of cytomegalovirus exposure and HLA in healthy donors. Overall study findings and caveats: Most TCRs appeared rarely, but some public TCRs recurred in many donors. Per a later analysis, under 20,000 TCR beta sequences showed association with HLA alleles at 0.05 false discovery rate. Analyses of presence and absence presupposed an approximately uniform sequencing depth across donors.

Germline V gene data show CDR1 as SGHNT and CDR2 as YENEEA. Trimming cost V 1 base and J 2 bases, with 6 bases left between them. This CDR3 has 14 residues. The sequenced sample was PBMCs. This sequence joins TRBV11-3 and TRBJ2-1; D possibly corresponds to TRBD1 (6 bases). This TCR was sampled from a girl aged 5-17 years in good health and CMV-seropositive. The CDR3 region is CASSLGQAYNEQFF. CDR3 nucleotides: TGTGCCAGCAGCTTAGGACAGGCCTACAATGAGCAGTTCTTC.